These 5 T cell receptor beta chains originate from one sample sequenced in a study of OX40 agonist ivuxolimab in advanced cancers. Clones were read by immunoSEQ multiplex PCR, and TCRdb kept only the in-frame ones, dropping some. The sample consists of about 48,000 clones, more than 75% of them appearing once. Sequences were derived from CD4+ or CD8+ T cells sorted from blood, sampled in a trial of the OX40 agonist ivuxolimab. Receptors originate from an adult with an advanced solid tumor such as melanoma, head and neck, liver or kidney cancer.

This rearrangement joins TRBV23-1 to TRBJ1-5; D remains unclear. TRBV23-1 is reported as an ORF; its role is uncertain. V lost 4 bases to trimming and J lost 5 bases, with 12 bases between them. The CDR3 spans 14 residues. CDR3 protein: CASSPDMDDQPQHF. Here the CDR3 DNA reads TGCGCCAGCAGTCCAGACATGGACGATCAGCCCCAGCATTTT.

The chain carries TRBV29-1 and TRBJ2-7, with 13 positions matching TRBD2. Germline assignment: CDR1 SQVTM and CDR2 ANQGSEA. V shed 7 bases, J shed 4 bases, and the junction held 4 bases outside the gene matches. The CDR3 runs 13 residues. In DNA, the CDR3 is TGCAGCGCTCGGACTAGCGGGAGTTACGAGCAGTACTTC. It is translated as CSARTSGSYEQYF.

V and J are TRBV19 and TRBJ1-5; D is ambiguous. The V gene lost 3 bases and the J gene lost 0 bases, with 9 bases spanning the gap. The V gene's germline CDR1 is LNHDA and CDR2 SQIVND (reference sequence). There are 15 residues in the CDR3. CDR3: CASSIGWDSNQPQHF. CDR3 in DNA: TGTGCCAGTAGTATCGGGTGGGATAGCAATCAGCCCCAGCATTTT. Supplemented by reference TRBV19 and TRBJ1-5, the full variable domain reads DGGITQSPKYLFRKEGQNVTLSCEQNLNHDAMYWYRQDPGQGLRLIYYSQIVNDFQKGDIAEGYSVSREKKESFPLTVTSAQKNPTAFYLCASSIGWDSNQPQHFGDGTRLSIL.

The chain combines TRBV5-1 with TRBJ2-7; possible D gene TRBD1, 6 bases. The V gene's germline CDR1 is SGHRS and CDR2 YFSETQ. The ends were cut back, 3 bases at V and 0 bases at J, with 16 bases in the middle. The CDR3 length is 16 residues. As DNA, the CDR3 is TGCGCCAGCAGCTCCACAGGGCTCCGGAGCTCCTACGAGCAGTACTTC. This sequence encodes CASSSTGLRSSYEQYF.

This clone has a single count. The V call is TRBV27, the J call TRBJ2-3, with a possible D match to TRBD2 (5 bases). Trimming pared 5 bases from V and 4 bases from J, leaving 13 bases between. Germline V gene sequence: CDR1 MNHEY, CDR2 SMNVEV (reference sequence). CDR3 length equals 14 residues. Written as DNA, the CDR3 is TGTGCCAGCAGTCCAACTAGTTGGCCAGATACGCAGTATTTT. Amino acids: CASSPTSWPDTQYF.